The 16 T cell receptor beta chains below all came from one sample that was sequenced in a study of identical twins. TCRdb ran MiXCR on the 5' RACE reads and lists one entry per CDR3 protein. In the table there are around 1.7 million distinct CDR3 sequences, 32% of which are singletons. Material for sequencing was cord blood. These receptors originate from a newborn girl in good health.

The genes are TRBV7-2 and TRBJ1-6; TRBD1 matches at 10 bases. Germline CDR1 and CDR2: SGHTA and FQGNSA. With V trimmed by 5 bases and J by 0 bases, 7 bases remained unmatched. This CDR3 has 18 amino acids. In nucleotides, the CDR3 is TGTGCCAGCAGCCAAACGGGACAGGGGAGCTCCTATAATTCACCCCTCCACTTT. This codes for CASSQTGQGSSYNSPLHF.

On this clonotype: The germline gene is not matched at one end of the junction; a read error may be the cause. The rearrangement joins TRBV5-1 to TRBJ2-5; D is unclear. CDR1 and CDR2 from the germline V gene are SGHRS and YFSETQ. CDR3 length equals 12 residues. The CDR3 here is CANSLGQETQYF. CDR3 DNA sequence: TGCGCCAACAGCCTAGGGCAAGAGACCCAGTACTTC.

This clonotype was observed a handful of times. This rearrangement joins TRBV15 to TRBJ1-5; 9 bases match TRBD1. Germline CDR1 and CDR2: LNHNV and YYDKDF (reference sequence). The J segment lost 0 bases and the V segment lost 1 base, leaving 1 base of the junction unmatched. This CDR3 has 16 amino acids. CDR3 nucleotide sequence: TGTGCCACCAGCAGAGGGGACAGGGTTAGCAATCAGCCCCAGCATTTT. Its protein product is CATSRGDRVSNQPQHF. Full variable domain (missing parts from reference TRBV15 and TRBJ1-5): DAMVIQNPRYQVTQFGKPVTLSCSQTLNHNVMYWYQQKSSQAPKLLFHYYDKDFNNEADTPDNFQSRRPNTSFCFLDIRSPGLGDTAMYLCATSRGDRVSNQPQHFGDGTRLSIL.

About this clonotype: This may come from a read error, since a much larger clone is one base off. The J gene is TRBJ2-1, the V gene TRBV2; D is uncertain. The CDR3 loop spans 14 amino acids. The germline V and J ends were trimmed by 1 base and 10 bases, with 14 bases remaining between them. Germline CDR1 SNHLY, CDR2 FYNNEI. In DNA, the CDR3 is TGTGCCAGCAGTGAAGGCATGACCCTATACGAGCAGTTCTTC. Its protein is CASSEGMTLYEQFF.

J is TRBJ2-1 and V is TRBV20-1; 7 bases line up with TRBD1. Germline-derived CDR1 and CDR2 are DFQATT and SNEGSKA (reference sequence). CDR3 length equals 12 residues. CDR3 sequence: CRLQGGINEQFF. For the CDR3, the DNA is TGCAGACTACAAGGGGGCATTAATGAGCAGTTCTTC.

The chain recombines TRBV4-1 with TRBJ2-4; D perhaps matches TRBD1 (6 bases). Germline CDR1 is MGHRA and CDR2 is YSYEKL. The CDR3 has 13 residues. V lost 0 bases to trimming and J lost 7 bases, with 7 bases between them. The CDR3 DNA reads TGCGCCAGCAGCCAAGATCAGGGGAACATTCAGTACTTC. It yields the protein CASSQDQGNIQYF.

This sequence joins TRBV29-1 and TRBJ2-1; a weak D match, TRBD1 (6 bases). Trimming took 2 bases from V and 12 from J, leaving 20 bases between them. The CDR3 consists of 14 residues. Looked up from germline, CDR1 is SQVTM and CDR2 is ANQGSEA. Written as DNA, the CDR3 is TGCAGCGTTGAATTCCCCGACAGGCCGAGCGGGCAGTTCTTC. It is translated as CSVEFPDRPSGQFF.

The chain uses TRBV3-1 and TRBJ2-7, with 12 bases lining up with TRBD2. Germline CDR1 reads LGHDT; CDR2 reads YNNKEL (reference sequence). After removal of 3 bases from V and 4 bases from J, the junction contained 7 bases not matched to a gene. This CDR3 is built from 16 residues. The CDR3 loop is CASSHMTSGRRYEQYF. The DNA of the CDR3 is TGTGCCAGCAGCCACATGACTAGCGGGAGACGGTACGAGCAGTACTTC.

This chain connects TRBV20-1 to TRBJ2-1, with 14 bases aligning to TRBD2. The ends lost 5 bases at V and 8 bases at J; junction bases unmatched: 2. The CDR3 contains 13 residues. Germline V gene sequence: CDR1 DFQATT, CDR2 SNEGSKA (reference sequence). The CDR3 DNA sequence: TGCAGTGCTGGGACTAGCGGGAGACATGAGCAGTTCTTC. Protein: CSAGTSGRHEQFF.

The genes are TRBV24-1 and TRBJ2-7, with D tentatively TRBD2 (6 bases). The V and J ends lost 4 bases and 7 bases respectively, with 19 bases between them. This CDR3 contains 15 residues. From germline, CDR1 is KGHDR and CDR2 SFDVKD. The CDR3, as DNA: TGTGCCACCAGTGACGGCGGGATCAAGAGCGGGGAGCAGTACTTC. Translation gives CATSDGGIKSGEQYF.

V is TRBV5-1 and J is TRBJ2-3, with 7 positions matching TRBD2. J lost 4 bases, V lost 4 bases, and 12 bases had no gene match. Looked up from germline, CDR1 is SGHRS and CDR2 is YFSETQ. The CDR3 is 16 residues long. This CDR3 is CASSLTRLASADTQYF. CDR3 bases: TGCGCCAGCAGCCTTACTCGACTAGCTAGCGCAGATACGCAGTATTTT.

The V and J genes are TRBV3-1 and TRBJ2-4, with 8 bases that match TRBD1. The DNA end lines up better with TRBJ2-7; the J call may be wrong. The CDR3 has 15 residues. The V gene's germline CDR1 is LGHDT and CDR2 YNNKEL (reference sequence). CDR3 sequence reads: CASSRKGQGPYEQYF. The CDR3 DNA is TGTGCCAGCAGCCGCAAAGGACAGGGCCCCTACGAGCAGTACTTC.

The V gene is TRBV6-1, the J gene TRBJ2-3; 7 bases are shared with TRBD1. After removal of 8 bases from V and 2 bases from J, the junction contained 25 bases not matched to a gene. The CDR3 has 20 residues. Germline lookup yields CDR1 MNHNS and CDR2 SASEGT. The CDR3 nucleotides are TGTGCCAGCCGTAGAGGAATACTCCAGGGGGTTACTAGAAACACAGATACGCAGTATTTT. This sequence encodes CASRRGILQGVTRNTDTQYF.

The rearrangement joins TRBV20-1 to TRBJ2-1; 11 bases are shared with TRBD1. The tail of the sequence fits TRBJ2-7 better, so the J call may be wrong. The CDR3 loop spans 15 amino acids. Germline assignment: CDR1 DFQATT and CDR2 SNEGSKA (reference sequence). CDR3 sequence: CSARVGTGGNNEQYF. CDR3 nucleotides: TGCAGTGCTAGAGTGGGGACAGGGGGAAACAATGAGCAGTACTTC.

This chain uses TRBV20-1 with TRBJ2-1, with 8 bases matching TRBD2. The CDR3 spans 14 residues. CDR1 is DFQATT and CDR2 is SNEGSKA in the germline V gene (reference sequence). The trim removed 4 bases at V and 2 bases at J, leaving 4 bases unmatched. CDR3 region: CSAKTSGAYNEQFF. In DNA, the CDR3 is TGCAGTGCTAAAACTAGCGGAGCCTACAATGAGCAGTTCTTC.

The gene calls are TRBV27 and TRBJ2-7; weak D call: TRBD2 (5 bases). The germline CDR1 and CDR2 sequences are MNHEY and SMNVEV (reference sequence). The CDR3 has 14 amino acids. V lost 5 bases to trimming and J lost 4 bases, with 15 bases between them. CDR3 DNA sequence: TGTGCCAGCAGTCATGGCCAAGCGGATTACGAGCAGTACTTC. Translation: CASSHGQADYEQYF.